This T cell receptor beta chain was recovered during a study of blood T cell repertoires in COVID-19. This clone turned up a few times. Study processing details: From reference gene primer amplification, estimates of nucleated cell counts were derived. This table comes from immunoSEQ multiplex PCR, and its TCRdb copy is limited to in-frame clones, with some not included. D and trimming come from the DNA, and the V and J calls and clone size come from that table. This sample carries about 140,000 clones, more than 80% of them seen once, and the ten largest clones take about 5.8%. V was pared by 4 bases and J by 0 bases, with 3 bases of the junction left unmatched. The CDR3 runs 14 residues. The germline V gene has CDR1 SGHTA and CDR2 FQGNSA.

Sequenced input: peripheral blood. The chain is built from TRBV7-2 and TRBJ2-7; 7 bases are shared with TRBD1. This receptor was taken from a human donor in a cohort sampled during active COVID-19. The CDR3 sequence is CASSWDSSSYEQYF. CDR3 bases: TGTGCCAGCAGCTGGGACAGTAGCTCCTACGAGCAGTACTTC.